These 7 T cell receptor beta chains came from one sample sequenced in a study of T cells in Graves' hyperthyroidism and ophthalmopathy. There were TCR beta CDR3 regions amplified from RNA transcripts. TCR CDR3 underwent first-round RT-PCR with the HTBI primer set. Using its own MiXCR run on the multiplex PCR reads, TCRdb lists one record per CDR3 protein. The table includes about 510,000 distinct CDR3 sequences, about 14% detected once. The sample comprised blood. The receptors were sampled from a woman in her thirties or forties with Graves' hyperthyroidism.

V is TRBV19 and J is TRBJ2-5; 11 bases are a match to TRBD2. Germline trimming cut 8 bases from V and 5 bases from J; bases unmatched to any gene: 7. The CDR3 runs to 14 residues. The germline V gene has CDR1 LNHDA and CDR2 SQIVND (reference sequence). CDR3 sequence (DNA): TGTGCCAGTCAAGAGACTAGCGGGATGGAGACCCAGTACTTC. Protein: CASQETSGMETQYF. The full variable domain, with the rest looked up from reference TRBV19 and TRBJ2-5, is DGGITQSPKYLFRKEGQNVTLSCEQNLNHDAMYWYRQDPGQGLRLIYYSQIVNDFQKGDIAEGYSVSREKKESFPLTVTSAQKNPTAFYLCASQETSGMETQYFGPGTRLLVL.

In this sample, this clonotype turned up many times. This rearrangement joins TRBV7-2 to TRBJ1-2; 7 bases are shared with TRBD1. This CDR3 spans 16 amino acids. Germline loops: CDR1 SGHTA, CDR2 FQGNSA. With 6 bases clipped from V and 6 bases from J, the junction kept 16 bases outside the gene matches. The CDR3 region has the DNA TGTGCCAGCAGTCCTCAGCACACACAGGGGAGGGATGGCTACACCTTC. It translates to CASSPQHTQGRDGYTF.

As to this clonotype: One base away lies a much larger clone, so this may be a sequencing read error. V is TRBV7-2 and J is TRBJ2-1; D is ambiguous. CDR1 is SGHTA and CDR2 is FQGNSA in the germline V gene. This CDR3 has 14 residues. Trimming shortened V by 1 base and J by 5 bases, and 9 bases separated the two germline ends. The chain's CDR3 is CASSLVELHNEQFF. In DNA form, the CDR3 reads TGTGCCAGCAGCTTAGTAGAGCTTCACAATGAGCAGTTCTTC.

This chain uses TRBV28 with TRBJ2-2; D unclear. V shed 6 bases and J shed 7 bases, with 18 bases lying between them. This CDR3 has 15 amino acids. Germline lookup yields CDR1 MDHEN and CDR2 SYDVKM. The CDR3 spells CASSRLSPWNGELFF. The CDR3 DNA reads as TGTGCCAGCAGCCGACTCTCGCCATGGAACGGGGAGCTGTTTTTT.

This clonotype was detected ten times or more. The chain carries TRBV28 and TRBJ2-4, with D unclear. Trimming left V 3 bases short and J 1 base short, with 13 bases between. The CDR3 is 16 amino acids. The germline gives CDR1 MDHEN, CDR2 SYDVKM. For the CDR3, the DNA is TGTGCCAGCAGTTTCGGTTGGGGTACGGCCAAAAACATTCAGTACTTC. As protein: CASSFGWGTAKNIQYF.

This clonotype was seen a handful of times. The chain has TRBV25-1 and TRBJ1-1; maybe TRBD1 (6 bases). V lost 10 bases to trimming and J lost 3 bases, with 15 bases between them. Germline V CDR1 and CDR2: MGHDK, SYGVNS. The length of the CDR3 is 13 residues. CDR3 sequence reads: CATLGQYHTEAFF. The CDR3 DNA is TGTGCCACCTTAGGACAGTACCACACTGAAGCTTTCTTT.

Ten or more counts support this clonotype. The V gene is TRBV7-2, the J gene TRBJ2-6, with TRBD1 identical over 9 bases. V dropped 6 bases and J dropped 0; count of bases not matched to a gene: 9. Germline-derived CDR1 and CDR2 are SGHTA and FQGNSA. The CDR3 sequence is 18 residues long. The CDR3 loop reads CASSSTGTGISGANVLTF. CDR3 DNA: TGTGCCAGCAGTTCTACCGGGACAGGGATCTCTGGGGCCAACGTCCTGACTTTC.